The rows below give T cell receptor beta chains drawn from one sample of a study of blood T cell repertoires in COVID-19. The protocol was immunoSEQ multiplex PCR, while the TCRdb copy is restricted to in-frame clones and leaves out a portion. The data show 90,000 to 120,000 clones, with about 86% seen just once and approximately 3.6% held by the top ten. The sequencing input was peripheral blood. These TCRs come from a woman of 80 years or more with active or convalescent COVID-19. The CDR3 runs from the conserved cysteine through the conserved F or W. D genes are given only for firm matches. Clone size is given for some rows only: seen once, a few or many times, or a class if the clone is expanded.

D gene | clone size | J gene | V gene | CDR3 protein | CDR3 DNA
- | - | TRBJ1-1 | TRBV28 | CASSGQMNTEAFF | TGTGCCAGCAGTGGACAGATGAACACTGAAGCTTTCTTT
- | many | TRBJ1-6 | TRBV7-2 | CASSKDSHSPLHF | TGTGCCAGCAGCAAGGACAGCCATTCACCCCTCCACTTT
TRBD1 | - | TRBJ2-7 | TRBV3-1/TRBV3-2 | CASSQAATGQGIFTYEQYF | TGTGCCAGCAGCCAAGCCGCGACGGGACAGGGGATTTTCACCTACGAGCAGTACTTC
- | - | TRBJ1-1 | TRBV4-3 | CASSQDFGTEAFF | TGCGCCAGCAGCCAAGATTTCGGGACTGAAGCTTTCTTT
TRBD1 | - | TRBJ1-4 | TRBV3-1/TRBV3-2 | CASRGDRREKLFF | TGTGCCAGCAGGGGGGACAGAAGAGAAAAACTGTTTTTT
TRBD1 | - | TRBJ1-5 | TRBV28 | CASSPSTGGGEPQHF | TGTGCCAGCAGTCCATCTACAGGGGGCGGGGAGCCCCAGCATTTT
- | - | TRBJ2-1 | TRBV5-6 | CASSLKAVVNEQFF | TGTGCCAGCAGCTTGAAGGCGGTGGTAAATGAGCAGTTCTTC
TRBD2 | - | TRBJ2-1 | TRBV7-6 | CASSLSGGSYNEQFF | TGTGCCAGCAGCTTATCGGGGGGTTCCTACAATGAGCAGTTCTTC
TRBD2 | - | TRBJ2-6 | TRBV9 | CASSKGLAGSGANVLTF | TGTGCCAGCAGCAAAGGACTAGCGGGCTCTGGGGCCAACGTCCTGACTTTC
- | - | TRBJ2-5 | TRBV5-8 | CASSLGTLVQETQYF | TGTGCCAGCAGCCTGGGGACTTTGGTTCAAGAGACCCAGTACTTC
TRBD2 | - | TRBJ2-1 | TRBV2 | CASREDLAGGISSYNEQFF | TGTGCCAGCAGAGAGGACCTAGCGGGGGGGATAAGCTCCTACAATGAGCAGTTCTTC
- | - | TRBJ1-5 | TRBV6-5 | CASSYSSGYQPQHF | TGTGCCAGCAGTTACTCGTCAGGATATCAGCCCCAGCATTTT
TRBD1 | - | TRBJ1-2 | TRBV29-1 | CSVGRVGGGDRYGYTF | TGCAGCGTTGGACGGGTTGGAGGGGGCGATCGGTATGGCTACACCTTC
- | - | TRBJ2-5 | TRBV5-1 | CASSIRGIQETQYF | TGCGCCAGCAGCATCCGGGGTATCCAAGAGACCCAGTACTTC
- | - | TRBJ1-2 | TRBV24-1 | CATSDQSEGARGYTF | TGTGCCACCAGTGACCAATCAGAAGGTGCGCGGGGCTACACCTTC
TRBD2 | - | TRBJ2-2 | TRBV5-4 | CASSPSGGNTGELFF | TGTGCCAGCAGCCCTAGCGGGGGGAACACCGGGGAGCTGTTTTTT
TRBD1 | - | TRBJ1-1 | TRBV28 | CASSPGGVGDTEAFF | TGTGCCAGCAGTCCAGGGGGCGTCGGGGACACTGAAGCTTTCTTT
TRBD1 | - | TRBJ1-6 | TRBV5-1 | CASSPGQGASPLHF | TGCGCCAGCAGCCCGGGACAGGGGGCTTCACCCCTCCACTTT
TRBD1 | - | TRBJ2-7 | TRBV7-2 | CASTGDRGHEQYF | TGTGCCAGCACGGGGGACAGGGGGCACGAGCAGTACTTC
TRBD1 | - | TRBJ2-3 | TRBV25-1 | CASSDLRDRVGQYF | TGTGCCAGCAGTGATCTCCGGGACAGGGTAGGACAGTATTTT
TRBD2 | - | TRBJ2-1 | TRBV7-3 | CASSSALTGGGLDEQFF | TGTGCCAGCAGCTCCGCCCTTACGGGAGGGGGGCTCGATGAGCAGTTCTTC
- | - | TRBJ1-2 | TRBV7-9 | CASSPNYRESDYTF | TGTGCCAGCAGCCCCAATTACAGGGAAAGTGACTACACCTTC
TRBD2 | - | TRBJ2-7 | TRBV6-4 | CASSDPGTSGTYEQYF | TGTGCCAGCAGTGACCCGGGTACTAGCGGGACGTACGAGCAGTACTTC
TRBD1 | few | TRBJ2-1 | TRBV18 | CASSPPTGGHNEQFF | TGTGCCAGCTCACCACCGACAGGGGGCCACAATGAGCAGTTCTTC
TRBD2 | - | TRBJ2-1 | TRBV5-1 | CASSTGTSGYNEQFF | TGCGCCAGCAGCACGGGGACTAGCGGCTACAATGAGCAGTTCTTC
- | - | TRBJ2-1 | TRBV11-1 | CASSLGAGNEQFF | TGTGCCAGCAGCTTAGGGGCGGGAAATGAGCAGTTCTTC
- | - | TRBJ1-2 | TRBV5-3 | CARSMIRYGYTF | TGTGCCAGAAGCATGATCAGATATGGCTACACCTTC
- | - | TRBJ1-6 | TRBV7-7 | CASSLTPNSPLHF | TGTGCTAGCAGCTTAACACCGAATTCACCCCTCCACTTT
- | - | TRBJ1-6 | TRBV28 | CASSFISRADNSPLHF | TGTGCCAGCAGTTTTATTTCGAGGGCAGACAATTCACCCCTCCACTTT
TRBD1 | - | TRBJ2-1 | TRBV18 | CASSPDRELYNEQFF | TGTGCCAGCTCACCAGACAGGGAACTCTACAATGAGCAGTTCTTC
- | - | TRBJ1-5 | TRBV4-1 | CASSQDQQGRYQPQHF | TGCGCCAGCAGCCAAGATCAACAGGGACGGTACCAGCCCCAGCATTTT
TRBD1 | - | TRBJ2-7 | TRBV4-3 | CASSQSLGRDSAWEQYF | TGCGCCAGCAGCCAATCCCTGGGACGGGACAGCGCCTGGGAGCAGTACTTC
- | - | TRBJ2-1 | TRBV11-2 | CASSPAGSGDEQFF | TGTGCCAGCAGCCCCGCCGGGAGCGGCGATGAGCAGTTCTTC
- | few | TRBJ2-5 | TRBV28 | CASSLLGPSTIGAQYF | TGTGCCAGCAGTTTATTAGGACCCAGTACCATAGGGGCCCAGTACTTC
TRBD2 | - | TRBJ2-4 | TRBV20-1 | CSASLSLAGAGIQYF | TGCAGTGCTAGTTTGAGCCTAGCGGGGGCGGGCATTCAGTACTTC
TRBD1 | - | TRBJ2-4 | TRBV12-3/TRBV12-4 | CASSPGQGYIQYF | TGTGCCAGCAGTCCCGGACAGGGTTACATTCAGTACTTC
- | - | TRBJ1-2 | TRBV7-2 | CASSPEALYGYTF | TGTGCCAGCAGCCCCGAGGCCCTCTATGGCTACACCTTC
- | few | TRBJ1-3 | TRBV6-6 | CASSYGRGGSGNTIYF | TGTGCCAGCAGTTACGGCAGGGGCGGTTCTGGAAACACCATATATTTT
TRBD2 | - | TRBJ2-3 | TRBV11-1 | CASRLAGVPPDTQYF | TGTGCCAGCAGACTAGCGGGAGTACCGCCAGATACGCAGTATTTT
- | many | TRBJ2-3 | TRBV5-4 | CASSLGGSSFNTDTQYF | TGTGCCAGCAGCTTGGGTGGGAGTAGTTTTAATACAGATACGCAGTATTTT
TRBD1 | once | TRBJ1-4 | TRBV7-3 | CASSKTGQENEKLFF | TGTGCCAGCAGCAAGACAGGACAGGAAAATGAAAAACTGTTTTTT
TRBD1 | - | TRBJ2-1 | TRBV10-3 | CAISEPGGITYNEQFF | TGTGCCATCAGTGAACCAGGGGGAATTACCTACAATGAGCAGTTCTTC
TRBD2 | - | TRBJ2-1 | TRBV7-2 | CASSPQNLAGSEQFF | TGTGCCAGCAGCCCCCAAAATTTAGCGGGATCTGAGCAGTTCTTC
TRBD1 | - | TRBJ1-5 | TRBV28 | CASNRDSENQPQHF | TGTGCCAGCAACCGGGACAGCGAGAATCAGCCCCAGCATTTT
- | - | TRBJ1-2 | TRBV19 | CASSIGQYSNYGYTF | TGTGCCAGTAGTATAGGACAGTACTCCAACTATGGCTACACCTTC
- | - | TRBJ2-7 | TRBV7-2 | CASSLSHEQYF | TGTGCCAGCAGCTTAAGCCACGAGCAGTACTTC
TRBD1 | once | TRBJ1-4 | TRBV24-1 | CATSDPGQGRNEKLFF | TGTGCCACCAGTGATCCGGGACAGGGGAGGAATGAAAAACTGTTTTTT
- | - | TRBJ1-3 | TRBV15 | CATSRGGLGSGNTIYF | TGTGCCACCAGCAGAGGGGGGCTAGGCTCTGGAAACACCATATATTTT
TRBD1 | once | TRBJ2-5 | TRBV28 | CASRRFGGQVTETQYF | TGTGCCAGCAGGAGGTTTGGGGGACAGGTTACGGAGACCCAGTACTTC
TRBD1 | - | TRBJ1-1 | TRBV6-5 | CASTGQGRGTEAFF | TGTGCCAGCACTGGACAGGGAAGAGGCACTGAAGCTTTCTTT
- | - | TRBJ2-1 | TRBV3-1/TRBV3-2 | CASSQGQVNNEQFF | TGTGCCAGCAGCCAAGGACAGGTGAACAATGAGCAGTTCTTC
- | - | TRBJ1-1 | TRBV3-1/TRBV3-2 | CASSQAAKGEAFF | TGTGCCAGCAGCCAGGCAGCAAAGGGGGAAGCTTTCTTT